This T cell receptor (beta chain) was recorded in a study of T-cell memory formation after mild COVID-19. With respect to this clonotype: Its specificity is unknown.

Whole-study findings and limits: Among clones peaking at day 37 in the second wave, SARS-CoV-2 specificity remained unconfirmed. Pre-infection memory carried some responding clones, suggesting that cross-reactive memory joined. Contracting clones from day 15 to 85 showed balanced CD4/CD8; later expanders favored CD4+.

Each CDR3 protein is one row after TCRdb ran MiXCR on the 5' RACE reads. The data hold a few hundred thousand distinct CDR3 sequences, with around 27% observed a single time. The sequence derives from an adult woman who had mild COVID-19 (a few samples of this study predate the infection). Cell type and time point are not known. The sample taken for sequencing was PBMCs or a T cell subset sorted from them (not recorded which).

DNA for the CDR3: TGTGCCAGCAGCTTAGGAGGCGGGGGGACCCCCTACGAGCAGTACTTC. It yields the protein CASSLGGGGTPYEQYF. The rearrangement uses TRBV7-6 and TRBJ2-7; 8 nucleotides match TRBD2. Germline lookup yields CDR1 SGHVS and CDR2 FNYEAQ. Trimming cost V 1 base and J 2 bases; bases outside gene matches: 7. The CDR3 sequence is 16 residues long.